Each of the 32 T cell receptor beta chains below was sequenced from the same sample in a study of shared clonotypes between healthy human individuals. The data were produced by immunoSEQ multiplex PCR, yet TCRdb's version contains in-frame clones alone and is incomplete. Of millions of clones in the sample, approximately 94% were seen once. Positive CCR7 selection of CD45RO-negative cells yielded the naive CD8 cells, and terminally differentiated effector memory CD45RA+ cells were excluded. The specimen sequenced was naive CD8+ T cells sorted from blood. The source of these receptors is a man aged 18 to 30 in good health.

J is TRBJ2-6 and V is TRBV28; no reliable D call. There are 16 residues in the CDR3. Germline V lookup: CDR1 MDHEN, CDR2 SYDVKM. Deletions cut 3 bases from V and 0 bases from J, with 9 bases between. CDR3 region: CASSFSLISGANVLTF. In nucleotides, the CDR3 is TGTGCCAGCAGTTTCTCCCTGATCTCTGGGGCCAACGTCCTGACTTTC.

Comment on this clone: Other DNA sequences of this sample code for an identical CDR3. The chain joins TRBV9 to TRBJ2-3; no firm D call. Trimming removed 0 bases at V and 1 base at J, with 9 bases between. CDR1 is SGDLS, CDR2 YYNGEE, per germline. CDR3 length equals 15 residues. DNA of the CDR3: TGTGCCAGCAGCGTAGGCGGAGTCGGCACAGATACGCAGTATTTT. This translates into CASSVGGVGTDTQYF.

The V call is TRBV11-2, the J call TRBJ1-2; weak D call: TRBD1 (6 bases). Germline V CDR1 and CDR2: SGHAT, FQNNGV. The CDR3 consists of 13 residues. V was pared by 5 bases and J by 4 bases, with 11 bases between. The CDR3 protein is CASSLGTPYGYTF. For the CDR3, the DNA is TGTGCCAGCAGCCTCGGGACACCCTATGGCTACACCTTC.

This chain joins TRBV6-5 and TRBJ2-7, with D possibly TRBD2 on 6 matching bases. The CDR3 runs to 12 residues. Trimming left V 10 bases short and J 2 bases short, with 12 bases between. Germline V gene sequence: CDR1 MNHEY, CDR2 SVGAGI. The CDR3 loop reads CATEGPTYEQYF. Here the CDR3 DNA reads TGTGCCACGGAGGGGCCTACCTACGAGCAGTACTTC.

The chain has TRBV9 and TRBJ2-5, with D possibly being TRBD1 or TRBD2 (5 bases each). The CDR3 loop spans 15 amino acids. The V and J ends lost 4 bases and 2 bases respectively, with 15 bases between them. Germline V gene lookup returns CDR1 SGDLS and CDR2 YYNGEE. CDR3 loop: CASSSYSGTQETQYF. The DNA for the CDR3 is TGTGCCAGCAGCTCATACTCCGGGACGCAAGAGACCCAGTACTTC.

V gene TRBV5-4 combines with J gene TRBJ2-1, with 11 bases identical to TRBD2. Trimming cost V 4 bases and J 7 bases; bases outside gene matches: 10. The CDR3 has 16 amino acids. The germline V gene has CDR1 SGHNT and CDR2 YYREEE (reference sequence). The CDR3 DNA follows: TGTGCCAGCAGCCCCTTAGCGGGAGGGCCTTTAAATGAGCAGTTCTTC. As protein: CASSPLAGGPLNEQFF.

The table lists this clone with a few counts. The rearrangement joins TRBV4-1 to TRBJ1-1; 8 bases map to TRBD1. Germline V CDR1 and CDR2: MGHRA, YSYEKL. V was pared by 4 bases and J by 0 bases, with 7 bases of the junction left unmatched. This CDR3 contains 16 residues. In nucleotides, the CDR3 is TGCGCCAGCAGCCCTCGACAGGGGAGGATGAACACTGAAGCTTTCTTT. It is translated as CASSPRQGRMNTEAFF.

This clone is a singleton in its sample. This sample includes further DNA sequences coding for the same CDR3. The chain recombines TRBV4-3 with TRBJ2-1, with unresolved D. CDR3 length equals 15 residues. Germline CDR1 and CDR2: LGHNA and YSLEER. V dropped 0 bases and J dropped 2 bases, with 8 bases sitting between them. This CDR3 is CASSQDRAPYNEQFF. The DNA of the CDR3 is TGCGCCAGCAGCCAAGATAGGGCCCCCTACAATGAGCAGTTCTTC.

The chain has TRBV9 and TRBJ2-3; D gene ambiguous. V was pared by 2 bases and J by 0 bases, with 7 bases between. Per germline, CDR1 SGDLS and CDR2 YYNGEE. The CDR3 length is 14 residues. Here the CDR3 reads CASSVLASTDTQYF. The CDR3, as DNA: TGTGCCAGCAGCGTCTTAGCTAGCACAGATACGCAGTATTTT. The variable domain in full, with the rest retrieved from reference TRBV9 and TRBJ2-3, is DSGVTQTPKHLITATGQRVTLRCSPRSGDLSVYWYQQSLDQGLQFLIQYYNGEERAKGNILERFSAQQFPDLHSELNLSSLELGDSALYFCASSVLASTDTQYFGPGTRLTVL.

The chain carries TRBV27 and TRBJ1-1; no firm D call. Trimming took 7 bases from V and 4 from J, leaving 13 bases between them. The CDR3 extends over 13 amino acids. Germline-derived CDR1 and CDR2 are MNHEY and SMNVEV (reference sequence). CDR3 nucleotide sequence: TGTGCCAGCATCTCGGGGATCGGCACTGAAGCTTTCTTT. This translates into CASISGIGTEAFF.

The chain carries TRBV6-1 and TRBJ2-1; no definite D call. Germline CDR1 and CDR2: MNHNS and SASEGT. V was trimmed by 6 bases and J by 5 bases, leaving 8 bases between them. The CDR3 loop spans 12 amino acids. CDR3 amino acids: CASRGPHNEQFF. Written as DNA, the CDR3 is TGTGCCAGCAGAGGGCCACACAATGAGCAGTTCTTC.

The genes are TRBV10-3 and TRBJ2-7; 8 nucleotides align to TRBD1. V dropped 2 bases and J dropped 3; count of bases not matched to a gene: 6. The CDR3 covers 15 residues. CDR1 is ENHRY and CDR2 is SYGVKD in the germline V gene. This chain's CDR3 is CAISEPRTGFYEQYF. As DNA, the CDR3 is TGTGCCATCAGTGAGCCGAGGACAGGGTTCTACGAGCAGTACTTC.

This clone was seen once. This chain joins TRBV5-1 and TRBJ2-5, with D perhaps matching TRBD1 (6 bases). With 1 base removed from V and 5 bases from J, the gap between germline ends came to 6 bases. CDR3 size: 12 residues. The germline CDR1 and CDR2 sequences are SGHRS and YFSETQ. The chain's CDR3 is CASSLRGETQYF. CDR3 coding DNA: TGCGCCAGCAGCTTGAGGGGGGAGACCCAGTACTTC.

The chain is built from TRBV27 and TRBJ2-5; no reliable D call. This CDR3 has 12 amino acids. V lost 6 bases, J lost 7 bases, and 12 bases lay in between. Germline V gene lookup returns CDR1 MNHEY and CDR2 SMNVEV (reference sequence). CDR3 loop: CASSSPPGTQYF. The CDR3 region has the DNA TGTGCCAGCAGCTCTCCTCCAGGGACCCAGTACTTC.

V and J are TRBV4-1 and TRBJ1-2; unclear D gene. The V gene's germline CDR1 is MGHRA and CDR2 YSYEKL. Trimming cost V 4 bases and J 3 bases, with 12 bases left between them. CDR3 size: 14 residues. The DNA for the CDR3 is TGCGCCAGCAGCCCTGATAACGTCGACTATGGCTACACCTTC. It is translated as CASSPDNVDYGYTF.

The chain combines TRBV7-9 with TRBJ2-5; the D gene could be TRBD1 or TRBD2 (5 bases each). There are 14 residues in the CDR3. Per germline, CDR1 SEHNR and CDR2 FQNEAQ (reference sequence). With 5 bases removed from V and 4 bases from J, the gap between germline ends came to 14 bases. The CDR3 protein is CASSPDLRGETQYF. The CDR3 DNA reads as TGTGCCAGCAGCCCCGATTTGAGGGGAGAGACCCAGTACTTC. Variable domain in full (rest from reference TRBV7-9 and TRBJ2-5): DTGVSQNPRHKITKRGQNVTFRCDPISEHNRLYWYRQTLGQGPEFLTYFQNEAQLEKSRLLSDRFSAERPKGSFSTLEIQRTEQGDSAMYLCASSPDLRGETQYFGPGTRLLVL.

V and J are TRBV5-6 and TRBJ1-1; D not certain. This CDR3 has 17 amino acids. CDR1 SGHDT and CDR2 YYEEEE come from the germline V gene. V was shortened by 6 bases and J by 1 base, with 22 bases between the two germline ends. The CDR3 here is CASKTHGGENGNTEAFF. The CDR3 nucleotides are TGTGCCAGCAAAACGCACGGCGGGGAGAACGGGAACACTGAAGCTTTCTTT.

The V and J genes are TRBV9 and TRBJ2-1, with 9 bases identical to TRBD1. Trimming at V came to 1 base and at J to 5 bases, leaving 7 bases not matched to a gene. The CDR3 is 16 amino acids. Germline V gene data show CDR1 as SGDLS and CDR2 as YYNGEE. CDR3 protein: CASSVWGTGQNNEQFF. The CDR3 DNA is TGTGCCAGCAGCGTATGGGGGACAGGGCAAAACAATGAGCAGTTCTTC.

The chain combines TRBV25-1 with TRBJ2-2; D remains unclear. This CDR3 contains 14 residues. Germline values: CDR1 MGHDK, CDR2 SYGVNS. Trimming stripped 1 base from V and 6 bases from J, with 9 bases between. CDR3 DNA: TGTGCCAGCAGTGAATTGGAGAATGCCGGGGAGCTGTTTTTT. Encoded protein: CASSELENAGELFF.

This sequence joins TRBV21-1 and TRBJ1-2; TRBD1 is the table's D call and was not checked against the DNA. TRBV21-1 is annotated as a pseudogene. This CDR3 is built from 15 residues. Here the CDR3 reads CASSKAPGAHCGYTF. The CDR3, as DNA: TGTGCCAGCAGCAAAGCTCCAGGGGCTCACTGTGGCTACACCTTC.

The rearrangement uses TRBV4-3 and TRBJ2-5; no clear D. In germline, CDR1 is LGHNA, CDR2 YSLEER. The CDR3 sequence is 15 residues long. Trimming cost V 0 bases and J 4 bases, with 12 bases left between them. The DNA for the CDR3 is TGCGCCAGCAGCCAAGACCGCCTAGTCGGAGAGACCCAGTACTTC. Its translation: CASSQDRLVGETQYF.

The genes are TRBV7-9 and TRBJ1-1, with no clear D. The CDR3 is 12 amino acids. With 0 bases removed from V and 8 bases from J, the gap between germline ends came to 7 bases. Looked up from germline, CDR1 is SEHNR and CDR2 is FQNEAQ (reference sequence). CDR3 coding DNA: TGTGCCAGCAGCTTAGCGGACGGGGAAGCTTTCTTT. Encoded protein: CASSLADGEAFF.

With regard to this clone: Within the sample, other DNA sequences also encode this same CDR3. The chain couples TRBV5-4 to TRBJ2-3; D is possibly TRBD1 or TRBD2 (5 bases each). This CDR3 spans 14 amino acids. The germline V and J ends were trimmed by 2 bases and 1 base, with 8 bases remaining between them. CDR1 and CDR2 (germline): SGHNT, YYREEE (reference sequence). CDR3: CASSFLGGTDTQYF. The CDR3 DNA follows: TGTGCCAGCAGCTTTTTGGGGGGCACAGATACGCAGTATTTT.

As to this clone: The sample holds other DNA sequences that translate to the same CDR3. V is TRBV6-1 and J is TRBJ1-5; D remains unclear. The CDR3 has 15 amino acids. Germline assignment: CDR1 MNHNS and CDR2 SASEGT. V was cut by 3 bases and J by 1 base, with 10 bases left in between. CDR3 sequence: CASSDTTVSNQPQHF. The CDR3 region has the DNA TGTGCCAGCAGTGACACGACGGTGAGCAATCAGCCCCAGCATTTT.

V and J are TRBV6-1 and TRBJ2-2, with D tentatively TRBD1 (5 bases). V lost 2 bases, J lost 0 bases, and 10 bases lay in between. There are 16 residues in the CDR3. Germline V CDR1 and CDR2: MNHNS, SASEGT. The CDR3 DNA sequence: TGTGCCAGCAGTGAACTCTGGACATCGAACACCGGGGAGCTGTTTTTT. It yields the protein CASSELWTSNTGELFF.

The gene calls are TRBV6-5 and TRBJ2-7; TRBD1 matches 9 bases. The CDR3 has 14 residues. The V gene's germline CDR1 is MNHEY and CDR2 SVGAGI. V shed 6 bases, J shed 5 bases, and the junction held 8 bases outside the gene matches. The CDR3 loop reads CASRLQGAPDEQYF. In DNA form, the CDR3 reads TGTGCCAGCAGGCTACAGGGGGCTCCGGACGAGCAGTACTTC.

The chain has TRBV28 and TRBJ1-1; TRBD1 is a possible D gene (6 bases). The germline CDR1 and CDR2 sequences are MDHEN and SYDVKM. V was trimmed by 4 bases and J by 3 bases, leaving 12 bases between them. The CDR3 is 14 residues long. This CDR3 reads CASSSDRPYTEAFF. CDR3 sequence (DNA): TGTGCCAGCAGTTCCGACAGGCCTTACACTGAAGCTTTCTTT.

The V gene is TRBV29-1, the J gene TRBJ2-7; D perhaps matches TRBD2 (7 bases). CDR3 length: 15 amino acids. CDR1 is SQVTM, CDR2 ANQGSEA, per germline. V was cut by 0 bases and J by 5 bases, with 17 bases left in between. Here the CDR3 reads CSVEDRGASQDEQYF. The CDR3 DNA follows: TGCAGCGTTGAAGATCGGGGGGCCAGCCAGGACGAGCAGTACTTC.

The chain couples TRBV30 to TRBJ1-1; D unresolved. Germline V gives CDR1 GTSNPN, CDR2 SVGIG (reference sequence). V was clipped by 0 bases and J by 8 bases, with 10 bases between them. The CDR3 consists of 12 residues. DNA for the CDR3: TGTGCCTGGAGTGTAGGGCAGAGGGAAGCTTTCTTT. Its protein is CAWSVGQREAFF.

The J gene is TRBJ1-6, the V gene TRBV2; maybe TRBD1 (5 bases). Trimming pared 3 bases from V and 7 bases from J, leaving 13 bases between. The CDR3 sequence is 15 residues long. Germline assignment: CDR1 SNHLY and CDR2 FYNNEI. The CDR3 reads CASSEVGVVNSPLHF. In DNA, the CDR3 is TGTGCCAGCAGTGAGGTGGGGGTGGTAAATTCACCCCTCCACTTT.

The CDR3 loop reads CASMARIMYQGNNYGYTF. The CDR3, as DNA: TGTGCCAGTATGGCTCGAATAATGTATCAGGGAAATAACTATGGCTACACCTTC. The chain carries TRBV19 and TRBJ1-2; D may be TRBD1 (5 bases). The CDR3 spans 18 residues. V was clipped by 7 bases and J by 1 base, with 25 bases between them. Germline CDR1 LNHDA, CDR2 SQIVND (reference sequence).

The V and J genes are TRBV5-1 and TRBJ1-5; TRBD1 aligns across 9 bases. There are 14 residues in the CDR3. Losses at the gene ends were 5 bases for V and 6 bases for J; bases not matched to a gene: 6. Germline V CDR1 and CDR2: SGHRS, YFSETQ. The CDR3 DNA sequence: TGCGCCAGCAGACTGACAGGGGGGGCTCAGCCCCAGCATTTT. Encoded protein: CASRLTGGAQPQHF.